These T cell receptor beta chains were read from a single sample in a study of blood T cell repertoires in COVID-19. The repertoire was sequenced with immunoSEQ multiplex PCR; TCRdb's copy has only in-frame clones and lacks some. The table includes 350,000 to 450,000 clones, approximately 90% detected once. Input material: PBMCs or T cells enriched from blood (not recorded which). The receptor source for this set is a woman between 35 and 50 years old who had been exposed to COVID-19. CDR3s include the opening cysteine and the closing phenylalanine or tryptophan. The order of the fields is V gene, J gene, CDR3 protein.

V gene: TRBV5-8; J gene: TRBJ2-3; CDR3 protein: CASSSSGTGGTDTQYF
V gene: TRBV9; J gene: TRBJ2-2; CDR3 protein: CASSAIPQGTHGELFF
V gene: TRBV30; J gene: TRBJ2-1; CDR3 protein: CAWSALRHNEQFF
V gene: TRBV9; J gene: TRBJ1-5; CDR3 protein: CASSLSGNQPQHF
V gene: TRBV2; J gene: TRBJ2-7; CDR3 protein: CVAAGGNEQYF
V gene: TRBV14; J gene: TRBJ1-1; CDR3 protein: CASRGLGTEAFF
V gene: TRBV3-1/TRBV3-2; J gene: TRBJ2-2; CDR3 protein: CASSQDAASGSSGELFF
V gene: TRBV11-3; J gene: TRBJ2-7; CDR3 protein: CASSRDSGSSYEQYF
V gene: TRBV13; J gene: TRBJ2-7; CDR3 protein: CASSFWTSGVRSYEQYF
V gene: TRBV6-2/TRBV6-3; J gene: TRBJ1-5; CDR3 protein: CASSYAGGANQPQHF
V gene: TRBV2; J gene: TRBJ1-1; CDR3 protein: CASRILGQGANTEAFF
V gene: TRBV6-2/TRBV6-3; J gene: TRBJ1-1; CDR3 protein: CASSVGGFGTEAFF
V gene: TRBV14; J gene: TRBJ2-1; CDR3 protein: CASRPGTGWGNEQFF
V gene: TRBV3-1/TRBV3-2; J gene: TRBJ2-3; CDR3 protein: CASSRVLAVSTDTQYF
V gene: TRBV18; J gene: TRBJ1-5; CDR3 protein: CASSPVAGLNQPQHF
V gene: TRBV4-1; J gene: TRBJ1-2; CDR3 protein: CASSVPEANYGYTF
V gene: TRBV7-6; J gene: TRBJ2-3; CDR3 protein: CASSPGGGSTDTQYF
V gene: TRBV5-1; J gene: TRBJ1-6; CDR3 protein: CASSLVWLSPLHF
V gene: TRBV5-1; J gene: TRBJ2-1; CDR3 protein: CASSLSGPSYNEQFF
V gene: TRBV7-8; J gene: TRBJ2-3; CDR3 protein: CASSLRTGTYTQYF
V gene: TRBV12-3/TRBV12-4; J gene: TRBJ1-2; CDR3 protein: CASSRLTGDGYTF
V gene: TRBV11-3; J gene: TRBJ2-5; CDR3 protein: CASSLGANQETQYF
V gene: TRBV6-5; J gene: TRBJ1-1; CDR3 protein: CASSYQGLEAFF
V gene: TRBV7-2; J gene: TRBJ2-7; CDR3 protein: CASSPEAGIAEQYF
V gene: TRBV7-2; J gene: TRBJ1-2; CDR3 protein: CASSLSWSAYGYTF
V gene: TRBV9; J gene: TRBJ1-5; CDR3 protein: CASSETGTNQPQHF
V gene: TRBV19; J gene: TRBJ1-1; CDR3 protein: CASSSSGNTEAFF
V gene: TRBV5-1; J gene: TRBJ1-5; CDR3 protein: CASSTHRGRRNQPQHF
V gene: TRBV13; J gene: TRBJ2-3; CDR3 protein: CASSSEGGSSNIADTQYF
V gene: TRBV27; J gene: TRBJ1-2; CDR3 protein: CASSPLGTLPSYGYTF
V gene: TRBV12-3/TRBV12-4; J gene: TRBJ2-7; CDR3 protein: CASSNRLAGEQYF
V gene: TRBV11-2; J gene: TRBJ1-1; CDR3 protein: CASSLGRGWGDTEAFF
V gene: TRBV2; J gene: TRBJ1-2; CDR3 protein: CASTVDRGDGYTF
V gene: TRBV28; J gene: TRBJ2-7; CDR3 protein: CASSAHQVYSYEQYF
V gene: TRBV10-3; J gene: TRBJ1-6; CDR3 protein: CAISQDRAGYNSPLHF
V gene: TRBV10-3; J gene: TRBJ2-1; CDR3 protein: CAISDTAGAVNEQFF
V gene: TRBV29-1; J gene: TRBJ1-2; CDR3 protein: CSVEDRGRNGGYTF
V gene: TRBV29-1; J gene: TRBJ1-1; CDR3 protein: CSVEWGDRAMNTEAFF
V gene: TRBV12-3/TRBV12-4; J gene: TRBJ1-1; CDR3 protein: CASSIREGTEAFF
V gene: TRBV5-1; J gene: TRBJ1-2; CDR3 protein: CASSPDSRYGYTF
V gene: TRBV23-1; J gene: TRBJ1-2; CDR3 protein: CASSQASAGDRRDGYTF
V gene: TRBV7-2; J gene: TRBJ1-1; CDR3 protein: CASSLRSGTEAFF
V gene: TRBV10-2; J gene: TRBJ2-4; CDR3 protein: CASSGASGGPNIQYF
V gene: TRBV6-5; J gene: TRBJ2-7; CDR3 protein: CASSYFLAGAYEQYF
V gene: TRBV5-1; J gene: TRBJ2-2; CDR3 protein: CASSVGQRNTGELFF
V gene: TRBV30; J gene: TRBJ2-7; CDR3 protein: CAWSDHSLYEQYF
V gene: TRBV5-4; J gene: TRBJ1-2; CDR3 protein: CASSLAGGLDYGYTF
V gene: TRBV12-3/TRBV12-4; J gene: TRBJ2-7; CDR3 protein: CASSPYRGWQYF
V gene: TRBV19; J gene: TRBJ1-2; CDR3 protein: CASGTAYGYTF
V gene: TRBV6-1; J gene: TRBJ1-2; CDR3 protein: CASSEARSNEGYTF
V gene: TRBV14; J gene: TRBJ1-6; CDR3 protein: CASSQESGTSPLHF
V gene: TRBV7-8; J gene: TRBJ2-1; CDR3 protein: CASSLALAETDNEQFF
V gene: TRBV19; J gene: TRBJ2-4; CDR3 protein: CASKDSRGIAKNIQYF
V gene: TRBV19; J gene: TRBJ1-1; CDR3 protein: CASSIGDRDTEAFF
V gene: TRBV19; J gene: TRBJ2-6; CDR3 protein: CASSVGQTLSGANVLTF